The table lists the clone carrying this T cell receptor beta chain with many counts. Its target is not known. The study amplified TCR beta CDR3 regions using RNA transcripts. HTBI primers were employed in first-round RT-PCR, then a second-round multiplex PCR followed. TCRdb re-derived calls from the multiplex PCR reads in MiXCR, one entry per CDR3 protein. The repertoire holds approximately 150,000 distinct CDR3 sequences, with about two fifths as singletons. This specimen belongs to a study of Graves' ophthalmopathy and Graves' hyperthyroidism. Whole-study findings and limits: Detected in blood as well were most expanded thyroid clonotypes with frequency above 0.001.

Source material: peripheral blood. This clonotype was sampled from a man aged 25-45 years with Graves' ophthalmopathy.

CDR3 region: CASSSDRLAYAEAFF. DNA of the CDR3: TGTGCCAGCAGTTCGGACAGGTTAGCCTATGCTGAAGCTTTCTTT. The chain joins TRBV27 to TRBJ1-1; 7 positions match TRBD1. After removal of 4 bases from V and 6 bases from J, the junction contained 11 bases not matched to a gene. Germline V gives CDR1 MNHEY, CDR2 SMNVEV (reference sequence). This CDR3 is 15 amino acids long.